The 11 T cell receptor beta chains below all came from one sample that was sequenced in a study of Ad26.COV2.S vaccination and SARS-CoV-2 variants. Generated by immunoSEQ multiplex PCR, the TCRdb table keeps only in-frame clones and is missing some. The data hold 200,000 to 250,000 clones, with over 75% observed a single time. Treatment defined: roughly 18 received Ad26.COV2.S at low or high dose, single or two shots; about 5 received placebo; per-sample allocation not given. It was on day 63 after the first vaccine or placebo injection that samples were taken. The starting material was peripheral blood, obtained in a trial of Ad26.COV2.S vaccine versus placebo. Receptors originate from a person aged 18 to 65 who received the Ad26.COV2.S COVID-19 vaccine or a placebo.

To note about this clone: It is unclear where the CDR3 begins or ends on the DNA, so no DNA is shown, and the CDR3 is as TCRdb lists it. The chain uses TRBV6-5 and TRBJ1-2; the tabulated D call, TRBD1, remains unverified against the DNA. The CDR3 adds up to 16 amino acids, both ends counted. Germline lookup yields CDR1 MNHEY and CDR2 SVGAGI. CDR3 sequence: CASSSSTGRAGYGYTF.

This chain connects TRBV5-1 to TRBJ1-1, with D unresolved. The ends were cut back, 2 bases at V and 2 bases at J, with 10 bases in the middle. The CDR3 consists of 14 residues. CDR1 is SGHRS and CDR2 is YFSETQ in the germline V gene. The CDR3, as DNA: TGCGCCAGCAGCTTATACCGGGGAAACACTGAAGCTTTCTTT. Translation gives CASSLYRGNTEAFF.

The rearrangement uses TRBV5-1 and TRBJ1-2; 11 bases match TRBD1. Germline values: CDR1 SGHRS, CDR2 YFSETQ. The CDR3 contains 14 residues. V trimming: 7 bases; J trimming: 7 bases; junction bases outside the gene matches: 9. CDR3 protein: CASGTGGAIFGYTF. Written as DNA, the CDR3 is TGCGCCAGCGGGACAGGGGGGGCCATATTTGGCTACACCTTC.

This chain joins TRBV4-3 and TRBJ2-3; tentatively, D is TRBD2 (6 bases). Trimming removed 1 base from V and 3 bases from J, with 17 bases in between. This CDR3 spans 17 amino acids. Germline assignment: CDR1 LGHNA and CDR2 YSLEER. Here the CDR3 reads CASSQGGGGVLTDTQYF. The CDR3 nucleotides read TGCGCCAGCAGCCAAGGGGGCGGAGGGGTGCTAACAGATACGCAGTATTTT.

The rearrangement uses TRBV5-4 and TRBJ2-2; 7 bases are a match to TRBD2. The trim removed 4 bases at V and 6 bases at J, leaving 9 bases unmatched. This CDR3 contains 15 residues. The V gene's germline CDR1 is SGHNT and CDR2 YYREEE (reference sequence). The CDR3 DNA sequence: TGTGCCAGCAGCCGGAGGGCGGGGGAAGCCGGGGAGCTGTTTTTT. It encodes CASSRRAGEAGELFF.

This sequence joins TRBV11-2 and TRBJ2-1; 7 bases fit TRBD1. CDR3 length equals 13 residues. CDR1 is SGHAT and CDR2 is FQNNGV in the germline V gene. The junction had 4 bases not matched to a gene; V was cut back by 7 bases and J by 4 bases. CDR3 protein: CASTRQGYNEQFF. The DNA for the CDR3 is TGTGCCAGCACAAGACAGGGATACAATGAGCAGTTCTTC.

J is TRBJ1-1 and V is TRBV7-9, with unresolved D. This CDR3 spans 14 amino acids. Deletions cut 3 bases from V and 5 bases from J, with 13 bases between. The germline V gene encodes CDR1 SEHNR and CDR2 FQNEAQ (reference sequence). The CDR3 DNA sequence: TGTGCCAGCAGCTTGTTCAGCGTTTTGACTGAAGCTTTCTTT. Translating gives CASSLFSVLTEAFF.

The chain carries TRBV19 and TRBJ1-2; maybe TRBD1 (5 bases). Trimming left V 5 bases short and J 0 bases short, with 13 bases between. This CDR3 is built from 15 residues. Germline V CDR1 and CDR2: LNHDA, SQIVND (reference sequence). CDR3 amino acids: CASSFRDGANYGYTF. CDR3 nucleotide sequence: TGTGCCAGTAGTTTCCGGGACGGAGCTAACTATGGCTACACCTTC. The whole variable domain, filled in from reference TRBV19 and TRBJ1-2, reads DGGITQSPKYLFRKEGQNVTLSCEQNLNHDAMYWYRQDPGQGLRLIYYSQIVNDFQKGDIAEGYSVSREKKESFPLTVTSAQKNPTAFYLCASSFRDGANYGYTFGSGTRLTVV.

This clone was seen just once. The rearrangement links TRBV4-3 to TRBJ2-1, with 10 bases fitting TRBD1. The CDR3 contains 17 residues. The germline gives CDR1 LGHNA, CDR2 YSLEER. With V trimmed by 0 bases and J by 9 bases, 11 bases remained unmatched. CDR3 sequence: CASSQDGGQGNGGEQFF. In DNA form, the CDR3 reads TGCGCCAGCAGCCAAGACGGGGGACAGGGGAATGGGGGTGAGCAGTTCTTC.

The rearrangement uses TRBV10-3 and TRBJ2-2; perhaps TRBD1 as D (6 bases). The CDR3 contains 14 residues. V was shortened by 5 bases and J by 6 bases, with 13 bases between the two germline ends. Germline V lookup: CDR1 ENHRY, CDR2 SYGVKD. The CDR3 here is CAISHEQGPGELFF. The CDR3 DNA reads TGTGCCATCAGTCATGAACAGGGTCCCGGGGAGCTGTTTTTT.

The CDR3 reads CASSTRQVGNYGYTF. CDR3 nucleotides: TGTGCCAGCAGTACTAGACAGGTCGGGAACTATGGCTACACCTTC. The J gene is TRBJ1-2, the V gene TRBV6-6, with D maybe TRBD1 (6 bases). The CDR3 loop spans 15 amino acids. Trimming took off 5 bases at V and 2 bases at J, with 15 bases between the two ends. Looked up from germline, CDR1 is MNHNY and CDR2 is SVGAGI (reference sequence).